The sequence of this TCR beta chain was determined in a study of T cell changes during pregnancy in multiple sclerosis. Assay used: immunoSEQ multiplex PCR; TCRdb lists only in-frame clones, some missing. The sample includes fewer than 40,000 clones, about nine tenths of them seen just once. Germline V gene sequence: CDR1 LNHDA, CDR2 SQIVND (reference sequence). The V gene lost 7 bases and the J gene lost 2 bases, with 14 bases spanning the gap. This CDR3 has 15 residues. This rearrangement joins TRBV19 to TRBJ2-2; D perhaps matches TRBD1 (6 bases). This TCR came from a female donor with multiple sclerosis, enrolled in a pregnancy study. The source was CD8+ T cells from peripheral blood mononuclear cells, collected in the first trimester of pregnancy. Written as DNA, the CDR3 is TGTGCCAGTACCCCGACAGGAGTAAACACCGGGGAGCTGTTTTTT. It is translated as CASTPTGVNTGELFF.